This is a list of T cell receptor beta chains from one sample in a study of cytomegalovirus exposure and HLA in healthy donors. The table came from immunoSEQ multiplex PCR; TCRdb's copy has only in-frame clones and leaves some out. The top ten clones hold around 18% of a sample with 60,000 to 95,000 clones, 75% to 85% of them seen once. The sequenced material came from PBMCs. These receptors were collected from a man between 70 and 80 years old in good health and CMV-seropositive. CDR3s leave out the opening cysteine and the closing phenylalanine or tryptophan. The D gene is left open where the match is weak.

v_gene	j_gene	d_gene	CDR3aa
TRBV12-2	TRBJ2-7	NA	ASRSTTGQGPEQY
TRBV6-1	TRBJ1-1	NA	ASSGSTSGNTEAF
TRBV19	TRBJ2-5	NA	ASRKGLAETQY
TRBV6-1	TRBJ1-2	NA	ASSVTAVIRGYGYT
TRBV9	TRBJ2-1	TRBD2	ASSVVASGSNEQF
TRBV28	TRBJ2-7	TRBD2	ASSFAGTSSYEQY
TRBV11-2	TRBJ2-3	TRBD2	ASSLVLAADTQY
TRBV5-1	TRBJ1-6	NA	ASSPRVVENSPLH
TRBV28	TRBJ1-2	TRBD1	ASTGWDRGLHGYT
TRBV7-3	TRBJ2-2	TRBD1	ASSPGTGSTGELF
TRBV28	TRBJ2-1	NA	ASARGTHYNEQF
TRBV5-1	TRBJ2-1	TRBD2	ASSLGSSGSHEQF
TRBV29-1	TRBJ2-7	TRBD1	SVPTGTGVPFGQY
TRBV30	TRBJ2-5	TRBD2	AWSSSGIGETQY
TRBV7-2	TRBJ2-2	NA	ASSFGLARGTGELF
TRBV7-8	TRBJ1-1	NA	ASSLSEDTEAF
TRBV11-2	TRBJ2-1	NA	ASSPHSDGNEQF
TRBV5-5	TRBJ2-5	NA	ASDSQGETQY
TRBV6-5	TRBJ2-3	NA	ASRRRISTDTQY
TRBV30	TRBJ2-5	TRBD1	AWSVTGGAETQY
TRBV27	TRBJ1-2	NA	ASAAGNSGYT
TRBV7-2	TRBJ1-5	TRBD1	ASSIQTGDNQPQH
TRBV30	TRBJ1-1	NA	AWSTGLNTEAF
TRBV19	TRBJ1-2	NA	ASTPRGGGYT
TRBV28	TRBJ2-7	TRBD2	ASSLSLAGVDEQY
TRBV30	TRBJ1-6	NA	AWSADSLNSPLH
TRBV19	TRBJ2-1	NA	ASRGGGAYNEQF
TRBV7-9	TRBJ1-1	NA	ASSLDGNMNTEAF
TRBV5-1	TRBJ1-3	NA	ASSQTEGSGNTIY
TRBV19	TRBJ2-5	TRBD1	ASSPSGQGARETQY
TRBV5-1	TRBJ2-3	NA	ASSITGVATDTQY
TRBV10-3	TRBJ2-3	TRBD2	AISESTSGVGDTQY
TRBV9	TRBJ1-2	NA	ASSVGQGNYGYT
TRBV18	TRBJ2-3	TRBD1	ASSQRTGSSTDTQY
TRBV18	TRBJ1-3	NA	ASSRTSGNTIY
TRBV9	TRBJ2-7	TRBD2	ASSVATGLAAQQY
TRBV7-9	TRBJ1-1	NA	ASSLARMGGTEAF
TRBV5-6	TRBJ1-2	NA	ASSAGLYGYT
TRBV6-4	TRBJ2-5	NA	ASSASGAETQY
TRBV28	TRBJ2-3	TRBD2	ASSPPGLATDTQY
TRBV7-3	TRBJ2-1	NA	ASSLGTYNEQF
TRBV5-8	TRBJ2-5	NA	AIAIRGQETQY
TRBV6-4	TRBJ2-7	TRBD2	ASSEEGLAVPYEQY